A selection of T cell receptor beta chains follows, all from one sample in a study of T cells in Graves' hyperthyroidism and ophthalmopathy. From the multiplex PCR reads, TCRdb called clonotypes with MiXCR, one entry per CDR3 protein. This table has about 410,000 distinct CDR3 sequences, roughly 15% appearing once. The sequenced sample consisted of blood. The receptor set was obtained from a man younger than 35 with Graves' ophthalmopathy. CDR3s include the opening cysteine and the closing phenylalanine or tryptophan. The D gene is left open where the match is weak. Where a row states a size, it is once, few, many or the class of an expanded clone; other rows omit it.

j_gene,v_gene,abundance,d_gene,CDR3aa,CDR3nt
TRBJ1-5,TRBV29-1,many,TRBD1,CSVLQGDDNQPQHF,TGCAGCGTCCTACAGGGGGACGACAATCAGCCCCAGCATTTT
TRBJ1-2,TRBV20-1,many,.,CSARDRSRAYGYTF,TGCAGTGCTAGAGATCGGTCGAGGGCTTATGGCTACACCTTC
TRBJ2-1,TRBV18,many,TRBD1,CASSPRQGAEFNEQFF,TGTGCCAGCTCACCGCGACAGGGGGCAGAATTCAATGAGCAGTTCTTC
TRBJ1-2,TRBV27,many,.,CASSTYRESRGYTF,TGTGCCAGCAGTACCTACAGGGAGAGCCGTGGCTACACCTTC
TRBJ2-1,TRBV30,.,TRBD1,CAWSGQDPKSQSYNEQFF,TGTGCCTGGAGCGGACAGGACCCCAAGTCCCAATCCTACAATGAGCAGTTCTTC
TRBJ2-2,TRBV10-1,few,TRBD2,CASSDDGLAEVYTGELFF,TGCGCCAGCAGTGATGATGGCCTAGCGGAAGTATATACCGGGGAGCTGTTTTTT
TRBJ1-2,TRBV20-1,.,.,CSAPGPNYGYTF,TGCAGTGCGCCGGGACCTAACTATGGCTACACCTTC
TRBJ2-3,TRBV19,.,TRBD2,CATLPGGEFTDTQYF,TGTGCCACCCTACCCGGGGGGGAGTTCACAGATACGCAGTATTTT
TRBJ1-2,TRBV25-1,.,.,CASSPRSAYGYTF,TGTGCCAGCAGCCCGAGGTCCGCCTATGGCTACACCTTC
TRBJ1-2,TRBV2,.,.,CASSEQTGPHYGYTF,TGTGCCAGCAGTGAACAAACAGGACCTCACTATGGCTACACCTTC
TRBJ2-1,TRBV20-1,many,.,CSAREVGIYNEQFF,TGCAGTGCTAGGGAAGTGGGAATCTACAATGAGCAGTTCTTC
TRBJ2-1,TRBV4-2,few,TRBD1,CASSPAGTGYNEQFF,TGTGCCAGCAGCCCCGCCGGGACAGGGTACAATGAGCAGTTCTTC
TRBJ1-1,TRBV5-1,.,TRBD1,CASSLGTGTGGNTEAFF,TGCGCCAGCAGCTTGGGTACCGGGACAGGGGGAAACACTGAAGCTTTCTTT
TRBJ2-1,TRBV7-2,many,.,CASSSTGIDEQFF,TGTGCCAGCAGCTCGACCGGGATAGATGAGCAGTTCTTC
TRBJ1-5,TRBV13,many,.,CASSLGGDTSNQPQHF,TGTGCCAGCAGCTTAGGAGGGGATACGTCCAATCAGCCCCAGCATTTT
TRBJ2-3,TRBV15,many,.,CATSRSLGSDTQYF,TGTGCCACCAGCAGAAGCTTAGGGTCCGATACGCAGTATTTT
TRBJ1-1,TRBV6-1,many,TRBD1,CASVNRGPGNTEAFF,TGTGCCAGCGTAAACAGGGGGCCGGGGAACACTGAAGCTTTCTTT
TRBJ2-2,TRBV20-1,few,.,CSARDPMSFGTGELFF,TGCAGTGCTAGAGATCCAATGAGTTTCGGAACCGGGGAGCTGTTTTTT
TRBJ1-1,TRBV18,many,TRBD1,CASSKGAPNTEAFF,TGTGCCAGCTCGAAGGGGGCCCCGAACACTGAAGCTTTCTTT
TRBJ1-2,TRBV10-3,many,.,CAISENRDNYGYTF,TGTGCCATCAGTGAGAACAGGGATAACTATGGCTACACCTTC
TRBJ2-3,TRBV6-2/TRBV6-3,few,.,CASSYWGSSTDTQYF,TGTGCCAGCAGTTATTGGGGTTCTAGCACAGATACGCAGTATTTT
TRBJ1-1,TRBV7-3,many,.,CASSLTPQGYTEAFF,TGTGCCAGCAGCTTAACCCCCCAGGGTTACACTGAAGCTTTCTTT
TRBJ2-7,TRBV11-3,.,.,CASSLGRGPLEQYF,TGTGCCAGCAGCTTGGGCAGGGGCCCCCTCGAGCAGTACTTC
TRBJ2-7,TRBV6-1,many,TRBD2,CASSVGTSGGLFEQYF,TGTGCCAGCAGTGTCGGGACTAGCGGGGGCCTCTTCGAGCAGTACTTC
TRBJ1-1,TRBV11-2,many,TRBD1,CASSLQGAGTEAFF,TGTGCCAGCAGCTTACAGGGGGCTGGCACTGAAGCTTTCTTT
TRBJ2-2,TRBV12-3/TRBV12-4,few,.,CASTTGRTPPPVGELFF,TGTGCCAGCACCACGGGTAGGACACCCCCTCCGGTCGGGGAGCTGTTTTTT
TRBJ1-1,TRBV6-1,few,.,CASIPGGGGGTMGWEAFF,TGTGCCAGCATCCCCGGGGGAGGGGGGGGAACGATGGGGTGGGAAGCTTTCTTT
TRBJ2-1,TRBV9,.,TRBD2,CASSATGTSGNEQFF,TGTGCCAGCAGCGCGACCGGGACTAGTGGTAATGAGCAGTTCTTC
TRBJ1-2,TRBV30,many,TRBD1,CACGQANLYGYTF,TGTGCCTGTGGACAGGCTAACCTCTATGGCTACACCTTC
TRBJ2-5,TRBV30,few,.,CAWSLDVQETQYF,TGTGCCTGGAGTTTAGACGTCCAAGAGACCCAGTACTTC
TRBJ2-1,TRBV12-3/TRBV12-4,many,TRBD1,CASRLLDRVYNEQFF,TGTGCCAGCAGGCTCTTGGACAGGGTCTACAATGAGCAGTTCTTC
TRBJ1-2,TRBV20-1,many,TRBD1,CSAKQGGTNYGYTF,TGCAGTGCAAAACAGGGGGGGACTAACTATGGCTACACCTTC
TRBJ2-4,TRBV18,many,TRBD1,CASSQGAGAKNIQYF,TGTGCCAGCTCACAGGGGGCGGGAGCCAAAAACATTCAGTACTTC
TRBJ1-1,TRBV5-1,many,TRBD1,CASSATGGPYTEAFF,TGCGCCAGCAGCGCTACAGGGGGCCCATACACTGAAGCTTTCTTT
TRBJ2-1,TRBV4-1,many,.,CASSQEGQTYNEQFF,TGCGCCAGCAGCCAAGAAGGACAGACCTACAATGAGCAGTTCTTC
TRBJ1-3,TRBV20-1,many,.,CSASPIQGSGNTIYF,TGCAGTGCTAGTCCGATACAGGGATCTGGAAACACCATATATTTT
TRBJ2-7,TRBV10-2,few,.,CASRWDVNPYEQYF,TGCGCCAGCAGGTGGGACGTAAATCCCTACGAGCAGTACTTC
TRBJ2-7,TRBV24-1,.,TRBD2,CATSEGGTTYEQYF,TGTGCCACCAGTGAGGGGGGGACTACGTACGAGCAGTACTTC
TRBJ2-2,TRBV29-1,many,TRBD2,CSVEASGLRTGELFF,TGCAGCGTTGAGGCTAGCGGACTTCGGACCGGGGAGCTGTTTTTT
TRBJ1-1,TRBV12-3/TRBV12-4,many,.,CASRIMNTEAFF,TGTGCCAGCAGGATCATGAACACTGAAGCTTTCTTT
TRBJ2-5,TRBV9,few,.,CASSVGGSSPPQETQYF,TGTGCCAGCAGCGTAGGTGGATCTTCCCCCCCTCAAGAGACCCAGTACTTC
TRBJ2-5,TRBV5-1,few,TRBD2,CASSLSPAGDQETQYF,TGCGCCAGCAGCTTGTCTCCAGCGGGAGATCAAGAGACCCAGTACTTC
TRBJ2-1,TRBV20-1,.,.,CSASHERAGYNEQFF,TGCAGTGCTAGTCACGAGAGAGCAGGATACAATGAGCAGTTCTTC
TRBJ1-5,TRBV20-1,many,.,CSAGGTSSGGGNQPQHF,TGCAGTGCTGGAGGGACCTCATCGGGCGGTGGCAATCAGCCCCAGCATTTT
TRBJ2-7,TRBV30,many,TRBD1,CAWMGQNEQYF,TGTGCCTGGATGGGACAGAACGAGCAGTACTTC
TRBJ2-5,TRBV11-2,many,.,CASSLEGLETQYF,TGTGCCAGCAGCTTAGAGGGGCTTGAGACCCAGTACTTC
TRBJ2-7,TRBV11-2,.,.,CASSLPWGSSYEQYF,TGTGCCAGCAGCTTACCCTGGGGCAGCTCCTACGAGCAGTACTTC